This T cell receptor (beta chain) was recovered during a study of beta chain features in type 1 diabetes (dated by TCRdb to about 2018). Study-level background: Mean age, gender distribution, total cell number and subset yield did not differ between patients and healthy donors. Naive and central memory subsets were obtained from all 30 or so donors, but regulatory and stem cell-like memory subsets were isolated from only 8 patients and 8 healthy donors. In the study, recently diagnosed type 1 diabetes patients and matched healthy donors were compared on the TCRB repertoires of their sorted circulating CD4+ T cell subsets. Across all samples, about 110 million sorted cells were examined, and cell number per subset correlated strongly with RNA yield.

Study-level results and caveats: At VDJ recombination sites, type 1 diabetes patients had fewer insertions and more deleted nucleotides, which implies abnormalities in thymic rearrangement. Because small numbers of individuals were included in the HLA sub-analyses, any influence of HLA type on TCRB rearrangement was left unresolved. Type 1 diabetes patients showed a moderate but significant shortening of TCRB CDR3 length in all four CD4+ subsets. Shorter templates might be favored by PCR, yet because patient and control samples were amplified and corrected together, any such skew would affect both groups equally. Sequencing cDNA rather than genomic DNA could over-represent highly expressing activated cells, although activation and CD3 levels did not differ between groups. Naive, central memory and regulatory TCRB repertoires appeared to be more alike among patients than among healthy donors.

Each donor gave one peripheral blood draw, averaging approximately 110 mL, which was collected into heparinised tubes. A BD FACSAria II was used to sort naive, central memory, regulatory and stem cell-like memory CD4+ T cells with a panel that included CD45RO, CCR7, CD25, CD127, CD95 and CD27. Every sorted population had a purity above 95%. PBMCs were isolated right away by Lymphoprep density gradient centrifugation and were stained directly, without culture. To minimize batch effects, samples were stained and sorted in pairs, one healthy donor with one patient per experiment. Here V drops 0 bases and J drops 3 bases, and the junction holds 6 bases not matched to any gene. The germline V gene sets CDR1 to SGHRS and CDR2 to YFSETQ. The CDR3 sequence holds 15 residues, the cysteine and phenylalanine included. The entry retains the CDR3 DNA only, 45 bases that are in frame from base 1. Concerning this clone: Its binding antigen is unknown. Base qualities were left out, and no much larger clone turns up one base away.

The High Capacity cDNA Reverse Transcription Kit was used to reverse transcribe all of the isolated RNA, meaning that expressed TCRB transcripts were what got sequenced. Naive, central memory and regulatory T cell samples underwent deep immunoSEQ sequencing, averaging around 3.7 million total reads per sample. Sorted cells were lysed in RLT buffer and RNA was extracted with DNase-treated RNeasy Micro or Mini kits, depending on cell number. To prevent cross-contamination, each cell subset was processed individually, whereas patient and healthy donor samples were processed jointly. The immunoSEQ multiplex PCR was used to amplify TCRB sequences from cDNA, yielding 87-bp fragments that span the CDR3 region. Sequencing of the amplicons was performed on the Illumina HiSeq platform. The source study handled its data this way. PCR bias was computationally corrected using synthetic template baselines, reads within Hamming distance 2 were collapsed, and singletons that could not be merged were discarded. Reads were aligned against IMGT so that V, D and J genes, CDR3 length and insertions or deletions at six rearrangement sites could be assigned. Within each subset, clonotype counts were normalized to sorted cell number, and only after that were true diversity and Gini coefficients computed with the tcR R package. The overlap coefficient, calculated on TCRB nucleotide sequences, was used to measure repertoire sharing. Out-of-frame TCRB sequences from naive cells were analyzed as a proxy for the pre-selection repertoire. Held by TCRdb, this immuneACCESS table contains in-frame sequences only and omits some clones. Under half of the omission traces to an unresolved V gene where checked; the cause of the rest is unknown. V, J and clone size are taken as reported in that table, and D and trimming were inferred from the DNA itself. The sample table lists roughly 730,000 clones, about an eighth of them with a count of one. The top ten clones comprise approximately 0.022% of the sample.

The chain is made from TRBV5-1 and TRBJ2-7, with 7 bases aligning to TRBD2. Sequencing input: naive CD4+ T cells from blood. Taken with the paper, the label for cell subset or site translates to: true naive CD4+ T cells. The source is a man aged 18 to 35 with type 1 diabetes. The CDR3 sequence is CASSLGGLGIYEQYF. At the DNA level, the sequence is TGCGCCAGCAGCTTGGGCGGACTAGGGATCTACGAGCAGTACTTC.